These T cell receptor beta chains were read from a single sample in a study of cytomegalovirus exposure and HLA in healthy donors. Sequencing was performed with immunoSEQ multiplex PCR; in TCRdb, only in-frame clones are kept and a portion is missing. The sample holds about 130,000 clones, 83% seen once. Sequencing was carried out using PBMCs. These receptor sequences come from a woman aged 40-49 years in good health and CMV-seropositive. Each CDR3 is given without its conserved first and last residue. The order of the fields is CDR3 protein, V gene, clone size. Rows give clone size only sometimes, using once, few, many, or a class for an expanded clone.

cdr3_aa: ASSVGSSYGYT; v_call: TRBV9; clone_size: once
cdr3_aa: ASSLASGATGELF; v_call: TRBV7-2; clone_size: once
cdr3_aa: ASSPYGGMIGTTNEKLF; v_call: TRBV11-1; clone_size: .
cdr3_aa: ASSLEVSSYNEQF; v_call: TRBV11-2; clone_size: .
cdr3_aa: ASTAGTPLEKLF; v_call: TRBV6-4; clone_size: few
cdr3_aa: ASSSAGRVKYEQY; v_call: TRBV5-6; clone_size: .
cdr3_aa: ASIRTGEAF; v_call: TRBV11-2; clone_size: .
cdr3_aa: ASSHDSRLAKNIQY; v_call: TRBV21-1; clone_size: .
cdr3_aa: AWGSGTSGNTGELF; v_call: TRBV30; clone_size: .
cdr3_aa: ASSSEARDTQY; v_call: TRBV5-1; clone_size: .
cdr3_aa: ASSVGLRGEKLF; v_call: TRBV6-1; clone_size: .
cdr3_aa: ASSLSGTGAYGYT; v_call: TRBV5-8; clone_size: .
cdr3_aa: ASSLWDRGSGNTIY; v_call: TRBV28; clone_size: .
cdr3_aa: ASSFVSGDNYGYT; v_call: TRBV5-6; clone_size: .
cdr3_aa: ASQRQGALAGANVLT; v_call: TRBV5-1; clone_size: .
cdr3_aa: ASSLFGSGAGEQY; v_call: TRBV5-4; clone_size: .
cdr3_aa: ASSLFQGYEQY; v_call: TRBV27; clone_size: .
cdr3_aa: ASSLLLEYEQY; v_call: TRBV5-6; clone_size: .
cdr3_aa: ASSNRFSGANVLT; v_call: TRBV19; clone_size: few
cdr3_aa: ASSDSSYSNTEAF; v_call: TRBV6-4; clone_size: .
cdr3_aa: ASRDRPNYGYT; v_call: TRBV6-5; clone_size: .
cdr3_aa: ASSLAGTGGHTDTQY; v_call: TRBV11-1; clone_size: .
cdr3_aa: ASSSGTGLGGSHEQY; v_call: TRBV5-1; clone_size: .
cdr3_aa: ASSTVKGVDYGYT; v_call: TRBV7-9; clone_size: few
cdr3_aa: ASSATSGRRTDTQY; v_call: TRBV9; clone_size: few
cdr3_aa: ASSRAAGEQY; v_call: TRBV7-2; clone_size: .
cdr3_aa: ASSLKTGNTEAF; v_call: TRBV7-2; clone_size: .
cdr3_aa: ASSYTPGQTREPQY; v_call: TRBV6-5; clone_size: .
cdr3_aa: ASSTPQGGETQY; v_call: TRBV7-2; clone_size: .
cdr3_aa: ASSSPGAGELF; v_call: TRBV5-1; clone_size: .
cdr3_aa: ASRPGLLDTQY; v_call: TRBV6-1; clone_size: once
cdr3_aa: ASSTGGGQEQF; v_call: TRBV10-1; clone_size: few
cdr3_aa: ASSWTSKNTGELF; v_call: TRBV11-2; clone_size: .
cdr3_aa: ASSLDSGRAKDTQY; v_call: TRBV5-1; clone_size: .
cdr3_aa: ASSPSDSEAF; v_call: TRBV7-9; clone_size: once
cdr3_aa: ASSLIDRGTPGELF; v_call: TRBV5-1; clone_size: .
cdr3_aa: ASSTRQRGFGYT; v_call: TRBV7-2; clone_size: .
cdr3_aa: ASSGRTDTQY; v_call: TRBV6-5; clone_size: .
cdr3_aa: ATSRALRETQY; v_call: TRBV15; clone_size: .
cdr3_aa: ASSEGLAELYEQY; v_call: TRBV6-1; clone_size: .
cdr3_aa: ASSPLRLAGEVYEQF; v_call: TRBV27; clone_size: .
cdr3_aa: ASSLQGTRDEKLF; v_call: TRBV5-1; clone_size: .
cdr3_aa: AISVGTGAYEQY; v_call: TRBV10-3; clone_size: .
cdr3_aa: ASSLDLGGLDTDTQY; v_call: TRBV7-9; clone_size: .
cdr3_aa: ASSLDRYSYNEQF; v_call: TRBV4-3; clone_size: .
cdr3_aa: ASGVRGSYEQY; v_call: TRBV5-6; clone_size: .
cdr3_aa: ASSRAVKVAAEKLF; v_call: TRBV5-5; clone_size: .
cdr3_aa: ASSLDRIPGQGID; v_call: TRBV11-2; clone_size: .
cdr3_aa: ASSLQSNNEQF; v_call: TRBV7-2; clone_size: .
cdr3_aa: ASRPSPGQISGYEQY; v_call: TRBV27; clone_size: .
cdr3_aa: ASSDDRLAGILRGTGELF; v_call: TRBV11-3; clone_size: .
cdr3_aa: ASRVSGRGTDTQY; v_call: TRBV27; clone_size: .
cdr3_aa: AWRTNEKLF; v_call: TRBV30; clone_size: .
cdr3_aa: ASSGGTGGREQF; v_call: TRBV19; clone_size: .
cdr3_aa: ASSLEDPAGQPQH; v_call: TRBV5-1; clone_size: .